This paragraph reports one T cell receptor (beta chain). This clonotype was detected a few times. Its antigen is not yet known. Base qualities are not provided; no much larger clone lies one nucleotide away. The germline V gene (reference sequence) specifies DFQATT as CDR1 and SNEGSKA as CDR2. Including cysteine and phenylalanine, the CDR3 has 13 amino acids. Only CDR3 DNA remains: 39 bases, in frame from the first base. V drops 0 bases and J drops 5 bases, leaving 10 bases in between. TCR cDNA was made using 5'RACE template switching, a step that added a universal primer site and unique molecular identifiers. cDNA synthesis was primed from both the TCR alpha and TCR beta constant segments. Two PCR steps were used to amplify libraries, with sample barcodes and sequencing adapters being added in the second step. Sequencing of libraries was performed on Illumina HiSeq 2500 (2x100 bp) or NovaSeq (2x150 bp). As for the authors' bioinformatics: Demultiplexing of reads and collapsing into UMI consensus sequences were performed with MIGEC, and V(D)J alignment was carried out with MiXCR. Vaccine-responding clonotypes were defined with edgeR using replicate PBMC samples, requiring FDR below 0.01 and a log2 fold change above 5 up to day 15. Each bulk clonotype was labeled CD4 or CD8 based on which sequenced repertoire, CD4 or CD8, contained the clonotype at higher abundance. TCRdb reanalyzed the raw reads on its own, using fastp at Q25 for trimming and MiXCR for clone calling, and kept in-frame beta chains. Entries that share a CDR3 protein sequence are merged under the most common genes and DNA. These V and J calls rely on TCRdb rather than the paper's analysis. The sample yields around 250,000 distinct CDR3 sequences; less than 9% were counted once. The top ten clones comprise about 0.85% of the sample.

Explained via the paper, the treatment or condition label denotes: live attenuated yellow fever vaccine strain. A standard Ficoll-Paque protocol was used to isolate PBMCs from peripheral blood. Dynabeads CD4 and CD8 positive selection kits were used to isolate the CD4 and CD8 T-cell fractions. RNA was extracted with TriZol from bulk PBMCs, CD4 and CD8 fractions, and dextramer-positive and dextramer-negative fractions. The data are from a study of T cells after yellow fever vaccination (dated 2019 in TCRdb). About the full investigation: The SMART-Seq v4 Ultra Low Input RNA kit was used to prepare libraries from fractions with low cell numbers. To track T-cell clones before and after primary and booster YFV17D yellow fever vaccination, bulk TCR alpha and beta repertoires were sequenced longitudinally. Bulk PBMC replicates and cell subsets were isolated from blood drawn at multiple timepoints before and after both primary and secondary immunization. Two healthy male donors, one aged 18 to 29 and one aged 30 to 40 years, were included in the cohort. What the research found in general, with its limitations: A small share of clonotypes was detected in both CD4 and CD8 compartments, with the overlap likely arising from convergent recombination. After the booster, most of the clones that had expanded following primary vaccination were detected again (about 95% of CD4 and 80% to 90% of CD8), which suggests that memory was broadly maintained. Compared with the primary T-cell response, the secondary T-cell response was weaker but faster, peaking on day 5 rather than day 15. Because only two donors were included in the study, the extent to which the findings can be generalized is limited. Computational filtering was needed because FACS-sorted repertoires could contain abundant contaminating clonotypes from the bulk population.

The sequence derives from a young man who received the YFV17D yellow fever vaccine. This sequence uses TRBV20-1 and TRBJ2-5; the D gene remains uncertain. This specimen consisted of CD4+ T cells sorted from PBMCs, obtained 15 days after the yellow fever booster vaccination. The CDR3 amino acid sequence is: CSARDLVRETQYF. The nucleotide sequence is given as TGCAGTGCTAGAGATCTAGTAAGGGAGACCCAGTACTTC.